This TCR beta chain was documented in a study of cytomegalovirus exposure and HLA in healthy donors. For the study at large: Earlier results showed 117 million unique TCR beta sequences derived from approximately 180 million T cells. Of several hundred genotyped donors, 81% clustered with self-reported Caucasian donors. Notes on the study in general: In an earlier analysis, productive rearrangement rates for most beta V segments clustered near 87% or 30%.

Concerning this clone: Its specificity is not known.

The V gene's germline CDR1 is MNHNS and CDR2 SASEGT. The CDR3 consists of 15 residues. Between the trimmed V and J ends, which lost 2 bases and 4 bases, there was a span of 11 bases. Primers for the PCR totalled 60 Vbeta and 13 Jbeta. In the study's own analysis: An analysis that came later counted 73 million or so unique TCR beta chains, 9 million to 12 million shared. Measured with immunoSEQ multiplex PCR; TCRdb has only the in-frame clones, and not every one. That table furnishes V, J and clone size, whereas the DNA furnished D and trimming. The table has fewer than 150,000 clones, approximately 70% seen once; the top ten hold approximately 15%.

Sequenced material: PBMCs. The source of this sequence is a human donor in good health. This chain uses TRBV6-1 with TRBJ2-2; perhaps TRBD2 as D (7 bases). CDR3 residues: CASSERGGATGELFF. CDR3 nucleotide sequence: TGTGCCAGCAGTGAAAGGGGGGGGGCCACCGGGGAGCTGTTTTTT.